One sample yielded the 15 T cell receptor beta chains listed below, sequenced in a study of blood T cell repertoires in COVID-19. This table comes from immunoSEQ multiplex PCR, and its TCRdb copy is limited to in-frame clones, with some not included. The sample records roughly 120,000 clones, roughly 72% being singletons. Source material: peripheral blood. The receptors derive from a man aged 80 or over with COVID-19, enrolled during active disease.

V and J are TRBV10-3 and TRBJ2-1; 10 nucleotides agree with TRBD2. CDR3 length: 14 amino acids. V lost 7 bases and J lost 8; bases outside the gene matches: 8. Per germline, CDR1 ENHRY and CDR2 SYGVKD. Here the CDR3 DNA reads TGTGCCATCAAGCTAGCGGGAGACGACTATGAGCAGTTCTTC. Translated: CAIKLAGDDYEQFF.

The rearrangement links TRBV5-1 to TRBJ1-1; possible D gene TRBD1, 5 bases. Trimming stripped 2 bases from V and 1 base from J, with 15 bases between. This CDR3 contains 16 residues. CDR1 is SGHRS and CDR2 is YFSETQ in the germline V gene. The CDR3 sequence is CASSLRAAGENTEAFF. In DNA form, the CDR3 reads TGCGCCAGCAGCTTAAGGGCAGCGGGGGAGAACACTGAAGCTTTCTTT.

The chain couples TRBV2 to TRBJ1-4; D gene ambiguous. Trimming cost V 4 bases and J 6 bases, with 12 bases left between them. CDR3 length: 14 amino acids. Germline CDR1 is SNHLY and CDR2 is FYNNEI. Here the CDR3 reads CASSAGSQYEKLFF. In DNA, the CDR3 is TGTGCCAGCAGTGCTGGCAGTCAGTATGAAAAACTGTTTTTT.

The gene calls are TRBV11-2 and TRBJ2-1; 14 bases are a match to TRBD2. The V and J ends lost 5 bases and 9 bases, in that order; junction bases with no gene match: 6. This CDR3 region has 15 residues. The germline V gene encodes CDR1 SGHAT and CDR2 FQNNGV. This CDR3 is CASSRGLAGGGEQFF. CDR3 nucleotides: TGTGCCAGCAGCCGCGGACTAGCGGGAGGTGGTGAGCAGTTCTTC. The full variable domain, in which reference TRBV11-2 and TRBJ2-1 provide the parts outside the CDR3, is EAGVAQSPRYKIIEKRQSVAFWCNPISGHATLYWYQQILGQGPKLLIQFQNNGVVDDSQLPKDRFSAERLKGVDSTLKIQPAKLEDSAVYLCASSRGLAGGGEQFFGPGTRLTVL.

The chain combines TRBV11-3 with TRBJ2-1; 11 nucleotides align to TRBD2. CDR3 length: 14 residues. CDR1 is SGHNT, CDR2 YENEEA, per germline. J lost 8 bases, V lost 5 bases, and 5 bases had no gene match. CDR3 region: CASSLAGGNYEQFF. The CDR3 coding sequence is TGTGCCAGCAGCCTAGCGGGAGGTAACTATGAGCAGTTCTTC. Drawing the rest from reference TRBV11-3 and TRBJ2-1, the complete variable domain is EAGVVQSPRYKIIEKKQPVAFWCNPISGHNTLYWYLQNLGQGPELLIRYENEEAVDDSQLPKDRFSAERLKGVDSTLKIQPAELGDSAVYLCASSLAGGNYEQFFGPGTRLTVL.

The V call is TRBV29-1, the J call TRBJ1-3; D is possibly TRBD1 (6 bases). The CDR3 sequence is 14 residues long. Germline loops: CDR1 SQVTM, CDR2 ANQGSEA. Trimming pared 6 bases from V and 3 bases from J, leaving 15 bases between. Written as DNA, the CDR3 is TGCAGCGTACTACAGGGTAGTGGTGGAAACACCATATATTTT. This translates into CSVLQGSGGNTIYF. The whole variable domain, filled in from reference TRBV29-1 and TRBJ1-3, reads SAVISQKPSRDICQRGTSLTIQCQVDSQVTMMFWYRQQPGQSLTLIATANQGSEATYESGFVIDKFPISRPNLTFSTLTVSNMSPEDSSIYLCSVLQGSGGNTIYFGEGSWLTVV.

CDR3 protein: CASSGQLNTEAFF. CDR3 DNA sequence: TGTGCCAGCAGTGGACAGTTGAACACTGAAGCTTTCTTT. The chain has TRBV2 and TRBJ1-1, with D possibly TRBD1 on 5 matching bases. The ends were cut back, 4 bases at V and 0 bases at J, with 6 bases in the middle. The CDR3 totals 13 residues. Per the germline V gene, CDR1 is SNHLY and CDR2 is FYNNEI.

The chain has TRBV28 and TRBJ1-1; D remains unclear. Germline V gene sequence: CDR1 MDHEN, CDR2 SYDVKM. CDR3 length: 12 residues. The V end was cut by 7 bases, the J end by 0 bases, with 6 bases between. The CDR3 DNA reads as TGTGCCAGCACACAAGTGAACACTGAAGCTTTCTTT. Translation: CASTQVNTEAFF.

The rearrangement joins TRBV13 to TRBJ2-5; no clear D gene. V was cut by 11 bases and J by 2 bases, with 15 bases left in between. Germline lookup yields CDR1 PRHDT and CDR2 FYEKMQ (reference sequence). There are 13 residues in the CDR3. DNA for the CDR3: TGTGCCTCTAGTCCTCGGAATCAAGAGACCCAGTACTTC. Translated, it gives CASSPRNQETQYF.

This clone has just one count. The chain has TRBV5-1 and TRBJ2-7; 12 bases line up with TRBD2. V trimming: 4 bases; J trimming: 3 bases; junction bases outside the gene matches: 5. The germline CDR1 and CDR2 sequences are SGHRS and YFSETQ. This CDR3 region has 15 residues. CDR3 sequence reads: CASSTLAGGLYEQYF. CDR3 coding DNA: TGCGCCAGCAGCACACTAGCGGGGGGACTCTACGAGCAGTACTTC. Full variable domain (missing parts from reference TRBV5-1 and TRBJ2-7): KAGVTQTPRYLIKTRGQQVTLSCSPISGHRSVSWYQQTPGQGLQFLFEYFSETQRNKGNFPGRFSGRQFSNSRSEMNVSTLELGDSALYLCASSTLAGGLYEQYFGPGTRLTVT.

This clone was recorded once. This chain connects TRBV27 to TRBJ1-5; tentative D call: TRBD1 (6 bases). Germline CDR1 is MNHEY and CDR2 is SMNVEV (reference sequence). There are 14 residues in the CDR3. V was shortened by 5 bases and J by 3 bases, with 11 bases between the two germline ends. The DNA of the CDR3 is TGTGCCAGCAGTCGGGACACCTACAATCAGCCCCAGCATTTT. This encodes CASSRDTYNQPQHF.

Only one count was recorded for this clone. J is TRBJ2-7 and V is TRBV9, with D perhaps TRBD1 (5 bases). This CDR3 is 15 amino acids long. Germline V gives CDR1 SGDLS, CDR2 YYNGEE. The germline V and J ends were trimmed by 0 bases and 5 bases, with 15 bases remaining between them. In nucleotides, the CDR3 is TGTGCCAGCAGCGTAGTGGGGCTGCGATGGCACGAGCAGTACTTC. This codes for CASSVVGLRWHEQYF.

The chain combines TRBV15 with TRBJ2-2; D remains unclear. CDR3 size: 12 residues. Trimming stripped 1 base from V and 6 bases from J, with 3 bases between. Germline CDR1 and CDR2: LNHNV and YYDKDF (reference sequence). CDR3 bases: TGTGCCACCAGCAGAGCGGCCGGGGAGCTGTTTTTT. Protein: CATSRAAGELFF.

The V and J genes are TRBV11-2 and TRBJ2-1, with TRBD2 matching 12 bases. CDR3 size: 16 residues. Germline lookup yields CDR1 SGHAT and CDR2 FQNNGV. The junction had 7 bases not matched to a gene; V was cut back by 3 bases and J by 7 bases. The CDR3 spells CASSFRLAGDVNEQFF. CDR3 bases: TGTGCCAGCAGCTTTAGACTAGCGGGAGATGTGAATGAGCAGTTCTTC.

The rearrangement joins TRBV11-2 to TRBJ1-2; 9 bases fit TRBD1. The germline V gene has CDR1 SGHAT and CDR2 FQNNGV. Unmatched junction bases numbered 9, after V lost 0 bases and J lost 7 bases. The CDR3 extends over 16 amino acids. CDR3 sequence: CASSLEGQGLGGGYTF. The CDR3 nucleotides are TGTGCCAGCAGCTTAGAGGGACAGGGCCTCGGGGGTGGCTACACCTTC.